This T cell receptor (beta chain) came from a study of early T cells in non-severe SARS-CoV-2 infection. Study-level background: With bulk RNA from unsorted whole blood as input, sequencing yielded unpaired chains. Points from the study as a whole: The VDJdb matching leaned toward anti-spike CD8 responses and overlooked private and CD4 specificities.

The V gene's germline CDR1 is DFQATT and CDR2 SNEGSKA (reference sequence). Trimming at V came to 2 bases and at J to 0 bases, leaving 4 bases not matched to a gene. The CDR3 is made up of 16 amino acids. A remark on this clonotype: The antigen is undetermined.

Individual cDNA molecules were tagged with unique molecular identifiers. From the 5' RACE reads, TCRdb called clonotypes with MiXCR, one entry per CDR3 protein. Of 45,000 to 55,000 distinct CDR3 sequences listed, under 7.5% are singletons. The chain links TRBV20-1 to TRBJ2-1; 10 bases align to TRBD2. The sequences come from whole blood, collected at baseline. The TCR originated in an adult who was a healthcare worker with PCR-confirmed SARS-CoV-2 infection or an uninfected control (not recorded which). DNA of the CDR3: TGCAGTGCTAGACTAGCGGGGGCTAGCTCCTACAATGAGCAGTTCTTC. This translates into CSARLAGASSYNEQFF.